A selection of T cell receptor beta chains follows, all from one sample in a study of blood T cell repertoires in COVID-19. TCRdb keeps only in-frame clones here, not all; method: immunoSEQ multiplex PCR. The sample records almost 200,000 clones, roughly 90% being singletons. The source material was PBMCs or T cells enriched from blood (not recorded which). The origin of the receptors is a woman in her late teens or twenties who had recovered from COVID-19. Each CDR3 is given with its conserved first and last residue. D genes are given only for firm matches. Size is stated for part of the rows, as once, few or many counts, or as a class when the clone is expanded.

J gene,clone size,D gene,V gene,CDR3 DNA,CDR3 protein
TRBJ2-4,NA,NA,TRBV2,TGTGCCAGCAGTGAAGGGACAAAAAACATTCAGTACTTC,CASSEGTKNIQYF
TRBJ1-2,NA,NA,TRBV5-1,TGCGCCAGCAGCCACACTCGTCAGGGAAACTATGGCTACACCTTC,CASSHTRQGNYGYTF
TRBJ2-1,few,NA,TRBV5-1,TGCGCCAGCAGCTTGGATCGGGGCTACAATGAGCAGTTCTTC,CASSLDRGYNEQFF
TRBJ1-1,NA,NA,TRBV5-1,TGCGCCAGCAGCTTGGACAGCTTGAACACTGAAGCTTTCTTT,CASSLDSLNTEAFF
TRBJ1-4,NA,TRBD1,TRBV19,TGTGCCAGTAGTACGGAACAGGGGTGGAGTGAAAAACTGTTTTTT,CASSTEQGWSEKLFF
TRBJ1-2,NA,TRBD1,TRBV9,TGTGCCAGCAGCGTACCGAAACCCGGGACAGGGAGAACCAACTATGGCTACACCTTC,CASSVPKPGTGRTNYGYTF
TRBJ2-3,NA,TRBD2,TRBV5-1,TGCGCCAGCAGCTCCACTAGCGGGGGGGCAGTAGATACGCAGTATTTT,CASSSTSGGAVDTQYF
TRBJ1-1,NA,NA,TRBV18,TGTGCCAGCTCACCTACGGGAATCGGGAGCCTGAACACTGAAGCTTTCTTT,CASSPTGIGSLNTEAFF
TRBJ1-5,NA,NA,TRBV9,TGTGCCAGCAGCGCAGGTCATAGCAATCAGCCCCAGCATTTT,CASSAGHSNQPQHF
TRBJ1-2,once,NA,TRBV7-8,TGTGCCAGCAGCTTTGTGGAGGGGAGCGGCTACACCTTC,CASSFVEGSGYTF
TRBJ1-5,NA,NA,TRBV5-6,TGTGCCAGCAGCGCAGGGGCGGGGGGCGGCAATCAGCCCCAGCATTTT,CASSAGAGGGNQPQHF
TRBJ1-6,NA,TRBD1,TRBV30,TGTGCCTTCAACAGGGGCCGTTATAATTCACCCCTCCACTTT,CAFNRGRYNSPLHF
TRBJ1-2,NA,NA,TRBV10-3,TGTGCCATCATTGGGTTAGTGGTAGCAGGGATCTATGGCTACACCTTC,CAIIGLVVAGIYGYTF
TRBJ1-2,NA,NA,TRBV28,TGTGCCAGCAGTCCACAGGTTGGCTACACCTTC,CASSPQVGYTF
TRBJ2-3,NA,TRBD2,TRBV2,TGTGCCAGCAACGGGGGGGGCCTCTTAGATACGCAGTATTTT,CASNGGGLLDTQYF
TRBJ1-1,NA,TRBD1,TRBV19,TGTGCCAGTGGCCGGGACAGGGGTCGCACTGAAGCTTTCTTT,CASGRDRGRTEAFF
TRBJ2-7,NA,TRBD1,TRBV7-9,TGTGCCAGCCGGGGTCCGGGACAGGGGGTGTACGAGCAGTACTTC,CASRGPGQGVYEQYF
TRBJ1-5,NA,NA,TRBV28,TGTGCCAGCAGTTTAGGGCAGGGTGAGAGTCAGCCCCAGCATTTT,CASSLGQGESQPQHF
TRBJ1-2,NA,NA,TRBV7-2,TGTGCCAGCAGCCCCGGGTCCCAGGGCTATGGCTACACCTTC,CASSPGSQGYGYTF
TRBJ1-4,once,NA,TRBV24-1,TGTGCCACCATGGCAGGGGAAGGTGAAAAACTGTTTTTT,CATMAGEGEKLFF
TRBJ2-7,NA,TRBD2,TRBV19,TGTGCCAGTAGTAATTTAACTAGCGGGGGCTCCTACGAGCAGTACTTC,CASSNLTSGGSYEQYF
TRBJ2-1,NA,NA,TRBV27,TGTGCCAGCAGTTTAGAAAGGGGCGGCAGTGCCCACTCCTACAATGAGCAGTTCTTC,CASSLERGGSAHSYNEQFF
TRBJ2-3,NA,NA,TRBV18,TGTGCCAGCTCACCACGGGACTCAACGACAGATACGCAGTATTTT,CASSPRDSTTDTQYF
TRBJ2-3,NA,NA,TRBV6-5,TGTGCCAGCAGACCCGCGGGACCAGATACGCAGTATTTT,CASRPAGPDTQYF
TRBJ2-7,NA,NA,TRBV5-1,TGCGCCAGCAGCCCAACAGGGTCTGGGTACGAGCAGTACTTC,CASSPTGSGYEQYF
TRBJ2-7,once,TRBD2,TRBV11-2,TGTGCCAGCAGCTTACTAGCGGGGCATTACGAGCAGTACTTC,CASSLLAGHYEQYF
TRBJ1-3,few,NA,TRBV6-1,TGTGCCAGCAGTGAAGACGGGAGCTCTGGAAACACCATATATTTT,CASSEDGSSGNTIYF
TRBJ2-3,NA,TRBD2,TRBV5-8,TGTGCCAGCAGCGCTTGGACTAGCGGGGGGTATTTT,CASSAWTSGGYF
TRBJ1-2,NA,NA,TRBV19,TGTGCCAGTAGTAACCGAGTCGCGGGGGAATATGGCTACACCTTC,CASSNRVAGEYGYTF
TRBJ1-1,NA,TRBD1,TRBV10-3,TGTGCCATCAGTACCACCGGGACAGACAACACTGAAGCTTTCTTT,CAISTTGTDNTEAFF
TRBJ1-5,NA,NA,TRBV19,TGTGCCAGTAGGGCAGGGAATCAGCCCCAGCATTTT,CASRAGNQPQHF
TRBJ1-6,NA,NA,TRBV2,TGTGCCAGCAGCAGGAGGGATTCACCCCTCCACTTT,CASSRRDSPLHF
TRBJ1-2,NA,TRBD1,TRBV28,TGTGCCAGCAGTTTGACCCAGGGGGCGGGTTATGGCTACACCTTC,CASSLTQGAGYGYTF
TRBJ1-2,NA,TRBD1,TRBV6-5,TGTGCCAGCAAAAAGACAGGGCTCAACTATGGCTACACCTTC,CASKKTGLNYGYTF
TRBJ2-1,NA,NA,TRBV3-1/TRBV3-2,TGTGCCAGCAGTTCGATGTCACAGGGCGACCATGAGCAGTTCTTC,CASSSMSQGDHEQFF
TRBJ2-5,NA,NA,TRBV10-3,TGTGCCTCCAGCGTCAGGGTTCAGGAGACCCAGTACTTC,CASSVRVQETQYF
TRBJ2-3,NA,TRBD2,TRBV9,TGTGCCAGCAGCGGCTCTCATGAGCGGGGGGTTAGCACAGATACGCAGTATTTT,CASSGSHERGVSTDTQYF